Listed below are T cell receptor beta chains from one sample, sequenced in a study of memory CD4+ T cells and cytomegalovirus serostatus. Assay: immunoSEQ multiplex PCR; the TCRdb copy retains only in-frame clones and omits some. The sample lists fewer than 50,000 clones; 70% to 80% were seen once. Sequencing used memory CD4+ T cells from blood. The origin of the receptors is an adult in good health and CMV-seronegative. Each CDR3 is given with its conserved first and last residue. D genes are given only for firm matches. Expanded clones get a size class; other rows say once, few or many, or leave the size out.

clone size,V gene,J gene,D gene,CDR3 DNA,CDR3 protein
once,TRBV15,TRBJ2-5,-,TGTGCCACCCGAAGGGGGGGGCTTACTCGGGAGACCCAGTACTTC,CATRRGGLTRETQYF
-,TRBV2,TRBJ2-6,TRBD1,TGTGCCAATTCGGACAGGGGCCTCTCTGGGGCCAACGTCCTGACTTTC,CANSDRGLSGANVLTF
-,TRBV13,TRBJ2-3,-,TGTGCCAGCAGCTTGGGTCTATCAGATACGCAGTATTTT,CASSLGLSDTQYF
-,TRBV25-1,TRBJ2-1,TRBD1,TGTGCCAGCAGTCTACAGGGGGCTGATGAGCAGTTCTTC,CASSLQGADEQFF
-,TRBV5-1,TRBJ2-5,-,TGCGCCAGCAGGGTTCCGGGCGTTGAGACCCAGTACTTC,CASRVPGVETQYF
-,TRBV18,TRBJ2-2,-,TGTGCCAGCTCACCCTCGGGGGGCTCGAACACCGGGGAGCTGTTTTTT,CASSPSGGSNTGELFF
-,TRBV30,TRBJ2-7,-,TGTGCCTGGAGTGCCCGCTACGAGCAGTACTTC,CAWSARYEQYF
-,TRBV7-2,TRBJ2-7,TRBD2,TGTGCCAGCAGCTCACTAGCGCTCCAGTACTTC,CASSSLALQYF
many,TRBV7-8,TRBJ1-2,-,TGTGCCAGCAGCCGACGGGGATTCTATGGCTACACCTTC,CASSRRGFYGYTF
-,TRBV10-2,TRBJ2-7,-,TGCGCCAGCACCCCCCGGGACTTTGCCTACGAGCAGTACTTC,CASTPRDFAYEQYF
few,TRBV18,TRBJ2-7,TRBD2,TGTGCCAGCTCACTGGGACTAAGCGTCAGTTACGAGCAGTACTTC,CASSLGLSVSYEQYF
few,TRBV7-7,TRBJ1-1,-,TGTGCTAGCAGCTTGCGCGAGAACACTGAAGCTTTCTTT,CASSLRENTEAFF
-,TRBV5-5,TRBJ2-7,TRBD2,TGTGCCAGCAGCCACAGCGGGAGGACCTACGAGCAGTACTTC,CASSHSGRTYEQYF
-,TRBV15,TRBJ1-4,TRBD1,TGTGCCACCAGCAGAGATCAGGGGGGACAGGGAGAGGAAAAACTGTTTTTT,CATSRDQGGQGEEKLFF
-,TRBV29-1,TRBJ1-1,-,TGCAGCGTTCGTGGGGGCTGGGGTATGAACACTGAAGCTTTCTTT,CSVRGGWGMNTEAFF
-,TRBV6-5,TRBJ1-4,TRBD1,TGTGCCAGCAGCCAAGACAGGGGTGGGATTATGAAACTGTTTTTT,CASSQDRGGIMKLFF
hyperexpanded,TRBV7-3,TRBJ2-1,TRBD2,TGTGCCAGCAGCTCAATGGGAGGGCCGGGTGAGCAGTTCTTC,CASSSMGGPGEQFF
once,TRBV7-9,TRBJ1-2,-,TGTGCCAGCAGCCGTGAGGAAGGGCGAGGCTATGGCTACACCTTC,CASSREEGRGYGYTF
-,TRBV7-2,TRBJ1-1,TRBD1,TGTGCCAGCAGCGGAGGGACAGGCAGGAACACTGAAGCTTTCTTT,CASSGGTGRNTEAFF
-,TRBV18,TRBJ1-5,-,TGTGCCAGCTCATCAAACGATCAGCCCCAGCATTTT,CASSSNDQPQHF
-,TRBV19,TRBJ1-2,TRBD1,TGTGCCAGTTTTAACAGGGGGGATAACTATGGCTACACCTTC,CASFNRGDNYGYTF
-,TRBV27,TRBJ1-2,-,TGTGCCAGCAGTTTTACAGGACCGCGGAATGGCTACACCTTC,CASSFTGPRNGYTF
once,TRBV19,TRBJ1-1,-,TGTGCCAGTAGTATGGGCAGGGACACTGAAGCTTTCTTT,CASSMGRDTEAFF
-,TRBV29-1,TRBJ1-1,-,TGCAGCGTTGAGGGGGACCACACTGAAGCTTTCTTT,CSVEGDHTEAFF
-,TRBV11-2,TRBJ2-7,-,TGTGCCAGCAGCTTTGTACAGACGATTACCTACGAGCAGTACTTC,CASSFVQTITYEQYF
-,TRBV7-2,TRBJ2-1,-,TGTGCCAGCAGCAGGGGCCTTTCCTACAATGAGCAGTTCTTC,CASSRGLSYNEQFF
-,TRBV28,TRBJ1-4,TRBD1,TGTGCCAGCAGACCGTTGCGGACAGGAAGGGAAAAACTGTTTTTT,CASRPLRTGREKLFF
few,TRBV7-2,TRBJ1-3,-,TGTGCCAGCAGCTTACCGCGGACCCCGGGGACCGCGGGAGGAAACACCATATATTTT,CASSLPRTPGTAGGNTIYF
-,TRBV28,TRBJ1-2,-,TGTGCCAGCTCTTGGGCGGGGGAGGTGAGCTATGGCTACACCTTC,CASSWAGEVSYGYTF
-,TRBV15,TRBJ2-2,-,TGTGCCACCAGCAGAGATGTACCCGGGGGCAACACCGGGGAGCTGTTTTTT,CATSRDVPGGNTGELFF
few,TRBV6-5,TRBJ2-1,TRBD1,TGTGCCAGCACGAACACGGACAGGGGCCACAATGAGCAGTTCTTC,CASTNTDRGHNEQFF
-,TRBV4-1,TRBJ2-7,-,TGCGCCAGCAGCCAAGCCCCCTTAGCGACCACCTACGAGCAGTACTTC,CASSQAPLATTYEQYF
-,TRBV7-2,TRBJ2-7,-,TGTGCCAGCAGCTTACTCACAGGGTACTACGAGCAGTACTTC,CASSLLTGYYEQYF
-,TRBV5-4,TRBJ1-1,-,TGTGCCAGCAGGCCTGAGATACAGAGGAACACTGAAGCTTTCTTT,CASRPEIQRNTEAFF
-,TRBV4-1,TRBJ1-4,-,TGCGCCAGCAGCCAAAGACTGGGGCCATATGAAAAACTGTTTTTT,CASSQRLGPYEKLFF
few,TRBV28,TRBJ1-2,-,TGTGCCAGCAGTTTATTCGGTAGGGGCGGGGGTAACTATGGCTACACCTTC,CASSLFGRGGGNYGYTF
-,TRBV5-4,TRBJ2-5,-,TGTGCCAGCAGCTTGGGAGGCCACCTCAACCAAGAGACCCAGTACTTC,CASSLGGHLNQETQYF
-,TRBV28,TRBJ2-7,-,TGTGCCAGCAGGTCCGGACAGATCTACGAGCAGTACTTC,CASRSGQIYEQYF
-,TRBV5-1,TRBJ2-2,TRBD1,TGCGCCAGCATGACAGGGGCGGACACCGGGGAGCTGTTTTTT,CASMTGADTGELFF
-,TRBV27,TRBJ2-2,-,TGTGCCAGCAGTTTCGAGATGGGGTTTAACACCGGGGAGCTGTTTTTT,CASSFEMGFNTGELFF
-,TRBV28,TRBJ1-1,-,TGTGCCAGCAGCCGGGTGTTCACGAACACTGAAGCTTTCTTT,CASSRVFTNTEAFF
-,TRBV5-6,TRBJ2-1,-,TGTGCCAGCAGCTCCTTCGAACTACAGCAGTTCTTC,CASSSFELQQFF
once,TRBV5-6,TRBJ2-1,-,TGTGCCAGCAGCTTGGGGAGGAGTCGCTCCTACAATGAGCAGTTCTTC,CASSLGRSRSYNEQFF
-,TRBV10-3,TRBJ1-3,TRBD1,TGTGCCGTCGAGGGACAGGCTGGAAACACCATATATTTT,CAVEGQAGNTIYF
-,TRBV9,TRBJ1-1,-,TGTGCCAGCAGCGTAGGGGCAGATAACACTGAAGCTTTCTTT,CASSVGADNTEAFF
-,TRBV29-1,TRBJ2-5,TRBD1,TGCAGCGCTTGGGACAGCAATACCGCGGAGACCCAGTACTTC,CSAWDSNTAETQYF
-,TRBV14,TRBJ1-1,-,TGTGCCAGCAGCCAATATCGAGGAGGGAACAGAGAAAGAGCGAACACTGAAGCTTTCTTT,CASSQYRGGNRERANTEAFF
once,TRBV6-5,TRBJ1-5,TRBD1,TGTGCCAGCAGGAGAAATAAACAGGGGATACAGCCCCAGCATTTT,CASRRNKQGIQPQHF
-,TRBV7-8,TRBJ1-1,-,TGTGCCAGCAGTCTACCTCGGGGATTGCACACTGAAGCTTTCTTT,CASSLPRGLHTEAFF
-,TRBV5-1,TRBJ2-2,-,TGCGCCAGCAGCTTGAGCAGGGGCCACGGGGAGCTGTTTTTT,CASSLSRGHGELFF
few,TRBV30,TRBJ2-2,-,TGTGCCCGGTCGATGGGGGCGCCCGGGGAGCTGTTTTTT,CARSMGAPGELFF
-,TRBV5-1,TRBJ2-3,-,TGCGCCAGCAGCTTGGAAGGGAATCTAGATACGCAGTATTTT,CASSLEGNLDTQYF
-,TRBV6-1,TRBJ2-6,-,TGTGCCAGCCTTATGGGGATGACTGGGGCCAACGTCCTGACTTTC,CASLMGMTGANVLTF
-,TRBV7-2,TRBJ2-2,TRBD1,TGTGCCAGCAGCTCTCAAACCGGGACAGAGAACACCGGGGAGCTGTTTTTT,CASSSQTGTENTGELFF